This T cell receptor (beta chain) is from a study of blood T cell repertoires in COVID-19. Study-level background: From the United States, Italy and Spain came samples of acute and convalescent COVID-19. Sources were T cells, B-cell-depleted T cells, or PBMCs; the material itself was cDNA or gDNA.

From germline, CDR1 is SGHTA and CDR2 FQGTGA. The CDR3 contains 11 residues. About this clone: Germline is not matched at one junction end, which may reflect a read error.

Original methodology: By means of reference gene primer amplification, nucleated cell counts were estimated. Profiled with immunoSEQ multiplex PCR; TCRdb holds only in-frame clones, not every one. D and trimming were read from the DNA, whereas the V and J calls and clone size are those reported in that table. The sample has 25,000 to 30,000 clones, about four fifths seen once. Sample: peripheral blood. This sequence was found in an elderly man with active COVID-19. The chain combines TRBV7-3 with TRBJ2-2; unclear D gene. CDR3 coding DNA: TGTGCCAGCAGCCTAACCGGGGAGCTGTTTTTT. This sequence encodes CASSLTGELFF. Looking up the rest from reference TRBV7-3 and TRBJ2-2 gives the full variable domain: GAGVSQTPSNKVTEKGKYVELRCDPISGHTALYWYRQSLGQGPEFLIYFQGTGAADDSGLPNDRFFAVRPEGSVSTLKIQRTERGDSAVYLCASSLTGELFFGEGSRLTVL.